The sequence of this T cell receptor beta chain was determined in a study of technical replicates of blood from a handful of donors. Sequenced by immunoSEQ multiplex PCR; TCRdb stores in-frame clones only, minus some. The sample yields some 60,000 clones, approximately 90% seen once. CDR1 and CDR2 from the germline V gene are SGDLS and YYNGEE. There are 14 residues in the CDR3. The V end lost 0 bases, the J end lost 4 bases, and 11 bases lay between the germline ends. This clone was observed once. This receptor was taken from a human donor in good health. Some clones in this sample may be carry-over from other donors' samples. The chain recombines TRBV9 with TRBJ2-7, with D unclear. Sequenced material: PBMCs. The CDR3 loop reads CASSVAPGLYEQYF. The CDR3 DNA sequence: TGTGCCAGCAGCGTAGCTCCAGGCTTATACGAGCAGTACTTC. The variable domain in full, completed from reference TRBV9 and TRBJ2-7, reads DSGVTQTPKHLITATGQRVTLRCSPRSGDLSVYWYQQSLDQGLQFLIQYYNGEERAKGNILERFSAQQFPDLHSELNLSSLELGDSALYFCASSVAPGLYEQYFGPGTRLTVT.